These 17 T cell receptor beta chains were all obtained from the same sample, sequenced in a study of blood T cell repertoires in COVID-19. Measured with immunoSEQ multiplex PCR; TCRdb has only the in-frame clones, and not every one. The data show about 170,000 clones, approximately 83% seen once. Sequenced sample: peripheral blood. These receptors all stem from a woman older than 75 with acute or convalescent COVID-19.

The J gene is TRBJ1-5, the V gene TRBV29-1; D not resolved. CDR1 is SQVTM and CDR2 is ANQGSEA in the germline V gene. Trimming shortened V by 6 bases and J by 5 bases, and 11 bases separated the two germline ends. The CDR3 extends over 12 amino acids. The CDR3 loop is CSVRTGDQPQHF. DNA for the CDR3: TGCAGCGTCAGGACTGGGGATCAGCCCCAGCATTTT.

The gene calls are TRBV19 and TRBJ1-1; TRBD1 matches at 8 bases. J gave up 7 bases and V 2 bases, and 15 bases lay outside the gene matches. Germline V CDR1 and CDR2: LNHDA, SQIVND (reference sequence). The CDR3 is 17 residues long. CDR3 region: CASSILPPGQDDGEAFF. CDR3 sequence (DNA): TGTGCCAGTAGTATACTCCCCCCGGGACAGGATGATGGTGAAGCTTTCTTT.

This chain uses TRBV19 with TRBJ2-2; D call uncertain. Trimming stripped 3 bases from V and 6 bases from J, with 8 bases between. Germline V CDR1 and CDR2: LNHDA, SQIVND (reference sequence). The CDR3 sequence is 13 residues long. The CDR3 nucleotides read TGTGCCAGTAGTATCGGTCGCGCCGGGGAGCTGTTTTTT. Protein product: CASSIGRAGELFF.

The chain employs TRBV4-2 and TRBJ2-3; no clear D gene. This CDR3 has 13 residues. CDR1 is LGHNA and CDR2 is YNFKEQ in the germline V gene. The V end lost 1 base, the J end lost 3 bases, and 5 bases lay between the germline ends. The CDR3 reads CASSQGPTDTQYF. The CDR3 nucleotides are TGTGCCAGCAGCCAAGGGCCGACAGATACGCAGTATTTT.

This clone appeared once. The rearrangement uses TRBV24-1 and TRBJ2-1, with 9 bases fitting TRBD2. The V gene end was trimmed by 9 bases and the J gene end by 3 bases; junction bases not matched to a gene: 20. The CDR3 sequence is 19 residues long. The germline gives CDR1 KGHDR, CDR2 SFDVKD. CDR3 in DNA: TGTGCCACCCGCGGGGGGGGCCGAGCGGGGGCGTCCTTCTACAATGAGCAGTTCTTC. Protein product: CATRGGGRAGASFYNEQFF.

The count of this clone is one. J is TRBJ1-5 and V is TRBV3-1 (or the pseudogene TRBV3-2); perhaps TRBD1 as D (6 bases). The CDR3 is 14 amino acids. V was shortened by 2 bases and J by 7 bases, with 12 bases between the two germline ends. Germline-derived CDR1 and CDR2 are LGHDT and YNNKEL (reference sequence). The CDR3 loop is CASSQSGTRQPQHF. CDR3 coding DNA: TGTGCCAGCAGCCAATCCGGGACAAGACAGCCCCAGCATTTT.

This chain joins TRBV5-4 and TRBJ2-6; weak D call: TRBD2 (6 bases). The V gene lost 4 bases and the J gene lost 1 base, with 15 bases spanning the gap. Germline CDR1 is SGHNT and CDR2 is YYREEE (reference sequence). There are 17 residues in the CDR3. This CDR3 is CASSRGGVVSGANVLTF. CDR3 bases: TGTGCCAGCAGCCGCGGCGGGGTCGTATCTGGGGCCAACGTCCTGACTTTC.

The V and J genes are TRBV2 and TRBJ1-1; 8 bases fit TRBD1. The CDR3 has 16 amino acids. The J segment lost 8 bases and the V segment lost 0 bases, leaving 11 bases of the junction unmatched. Germline CDR1 reads SNHLY; CDR2 reads FYNNEI. This CDR3 is CASSEAEDRARAEAFF. The CDR3 bases are TGTGCCAGCAGTGAAGCCGAGGACAGGGCCAGGGCCGAAGCTTTCTTT.

The V and J genes are TRBV6-6 and TRBJ1-5; unclear D gene. V lost 5 bases and J lost 0, with 20 bases in between. CDR1 MNHNY and CDR2 SVGAGI come from the germline V gene (reference sequence). There are 18 residues in the CDR3. The CDR3 DNA reads TGTGCCAGCAGTCCGACTAGGGATTTAATCTATAGCAATCAGCCCCAGCATTTT. Protein product: CASSPTRDLIYSNQPQHF.

This clone was counted a few times. The V and J genes are TRBV27 and TRBJ2-5; TRBD1 matches 12 bases. The CDR3 is 15 residues long. Trimming cost V 5 bases and J 5 bases; bases outside gene matches: 6. CDR1 is MNHEY and CDR2 is SMNVEV in the germline V gene (reference sequence). The CDR3 spells CASSEGQGASETQYF. CDR3 bases: TGTGCCAGCAGTGAGGGACAGGGGGCGTCGGAGACCCAGTACTTC.

This clone has only one observation. Other DNA variants within this sample encode the same CDR3. CDR3 region: CASSLTGNYGYTF. The CDR3 bases are TGTGCCAGCAGTTTGACGGGGAACTATGGCTACACCTTC. V gene TRBV12-3 or TRBV12-4 combines with J gene TRBJ1-2; D is undetermined. The CDR3 contains 13 residues. The V gene lost 3 bases and the J gene lost 2 bases, with 7 bases spanning the gap.

This chain joins TRBV2 and TRBJ2-1; D gene ambiguous. Per the germline V gene, CDR1 is SNHLY and CDR2 is FYNNEI. Trimming removed 1 base at V and 10 bases at J, with 17 bases between. The CDR3 totals 15 residues. CDR3 protein: CASSEVRSATGEQFF. CDR3 coding DNA: TGTGCCAGCAGTGAAGTGCGGAGCGCCACTGGAGAGCAGTTCTTC.

The chain recombines TRBV4-3 with TRBJ2-5, with TRBD1 matching 7 bases. Germline lookup yields CDR1 LGHNA and CDR2 YSLEER. The trim removed 4 bases at V and 1 base at J, leaving 6 bases unmatched. The CDR3 consists of 15 residues. The CDR3 region is CASSPRQGRQETQYF. CDR3 coding DNA: TGCGCCAGCAGCCCCCGACAGGGCCGCCAAGAGACCCAGTACTTC.

A word on this clone: The sample holds other DNA sequences that translate to the same CDR3. The CDR3 protein is CASSLDYNTGELFF. The DNA of the CDR3 is TGCGCCAGCAGCTTGGACTACAACACCGGGGAGCTGTTTTTT. The chain combines TRBV5-1 with TRBJ2-2; no clear D. V was trimmed by 0 bases and J by 2 bases, leaving 5 bases between them. In germline, CDR1 is SGHRS, CDR2 YFSETQ. The CDR3 has 14 residues.

The J gene is TRBJ1-2, the V gene TRBV7-2; maybe TRBD1 (5 bases). This CDR3 contains 15 residues. The V gene lost 1 base and the J gene lost 6 bases, with 15 bases spanning the gap. Germline V gene data show CDR1 as SGHTA and CDR2 as FQGNSA. CDR3 sequence (DNA): TGTGCCAGCAGCTTAGTAGGAGCCAGGGAGGATGGCTACACCTTC. Amino acid sequence: CASSLVGAREDGYTF.

The sample holds one count of this clone. V gene TRBV2 combines with J gene TRBJ2-7; D unclear. Trimming pared 9 bases from V and 3 bases from J, leaving 9 bases between. The CDR3 is made up of 11 amino acids. The germline gives CDR1 SNHLY, CDR2 FYNNEI. CDR3 in DNA: TGTGCCAGTAGTCCGAGCTACGAGCAGTACTTC. Residues: CASSPSYEQYF.

This chain connects TRBV5-4 to TRBJ2-7, with TRBD1 identical over 8 bases. The V gene's germline CDR1 is SGHNT and CDR2 YYREEE (reference sequence). With 4 bases clipped from V and 3 bases from J, the junction kept 9 bases outside the gene matches. The CDR3 is 15 residues long. The CDR3 is CASSLGRTGNYEQYF. CDR3 nucleotide sequence: TGTGCCAGCAGCCTCGGCCGGACAGGGAACTACGAGCAGTACTTC.